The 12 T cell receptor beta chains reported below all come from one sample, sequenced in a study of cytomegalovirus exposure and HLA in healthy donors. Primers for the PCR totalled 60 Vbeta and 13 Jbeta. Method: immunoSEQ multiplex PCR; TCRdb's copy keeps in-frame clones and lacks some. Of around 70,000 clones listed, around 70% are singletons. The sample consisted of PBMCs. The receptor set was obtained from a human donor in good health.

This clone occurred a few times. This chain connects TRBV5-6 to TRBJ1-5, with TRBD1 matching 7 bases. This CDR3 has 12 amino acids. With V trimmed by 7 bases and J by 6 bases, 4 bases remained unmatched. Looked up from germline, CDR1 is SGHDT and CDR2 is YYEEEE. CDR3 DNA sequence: TGTGCCAGCGGAACAGGGGCTCAGCCCCAGCATTTT. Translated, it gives CASGTGAQPQHF.

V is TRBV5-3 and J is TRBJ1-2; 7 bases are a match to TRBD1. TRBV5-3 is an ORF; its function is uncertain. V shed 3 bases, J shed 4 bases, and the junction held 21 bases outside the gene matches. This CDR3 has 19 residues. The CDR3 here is CARSSKLDRPESFGYGYTF. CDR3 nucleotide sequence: TGTGCCAGAAGCTCAAAGCTGGACAGGCCCGAGAGTTTTGGCTATGGCTACACCTTC.

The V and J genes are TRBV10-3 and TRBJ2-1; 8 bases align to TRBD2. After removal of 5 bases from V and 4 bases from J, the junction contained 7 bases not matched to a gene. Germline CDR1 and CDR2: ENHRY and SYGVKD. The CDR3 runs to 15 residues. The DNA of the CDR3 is TGTGCCATCAGTAGAGCGGGAGAGCCTTACAATGAGCAGTTCTTC. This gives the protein CAISRAGEPYNEQFF.

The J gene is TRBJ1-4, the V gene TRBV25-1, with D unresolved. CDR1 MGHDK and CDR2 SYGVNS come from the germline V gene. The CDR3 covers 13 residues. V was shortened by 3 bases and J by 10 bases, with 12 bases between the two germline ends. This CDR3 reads CASSEVASGKLFF. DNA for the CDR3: TGTGCCAGCAGTGAGGTGGCCTCGGGAAAACTGTTTTTT.

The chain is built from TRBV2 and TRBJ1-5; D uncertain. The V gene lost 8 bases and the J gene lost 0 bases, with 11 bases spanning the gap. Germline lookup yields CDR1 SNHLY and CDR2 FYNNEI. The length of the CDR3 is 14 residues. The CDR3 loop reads CASCWAYSNQPQHF. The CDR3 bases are TGTGCCAGCTGCTGGGCGTATAGCAATCAGCCCCAGCATTTT.

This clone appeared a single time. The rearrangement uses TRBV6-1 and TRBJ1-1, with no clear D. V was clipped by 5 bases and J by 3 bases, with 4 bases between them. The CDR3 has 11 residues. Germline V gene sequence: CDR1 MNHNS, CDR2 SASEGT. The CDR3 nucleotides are TGTGCCAGCAGTCATCACACTGAAGCTTTCTTT. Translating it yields CASSHHTEAFF.

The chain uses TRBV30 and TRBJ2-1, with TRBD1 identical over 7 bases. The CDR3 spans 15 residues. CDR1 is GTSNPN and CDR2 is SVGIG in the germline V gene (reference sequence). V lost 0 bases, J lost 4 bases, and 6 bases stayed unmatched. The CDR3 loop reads CAWSVRDRDYNEQFF. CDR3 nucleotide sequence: TGTGCCTGGAGTGTACGAGACAGGGATTACAATGAGCAGTTCTTC.

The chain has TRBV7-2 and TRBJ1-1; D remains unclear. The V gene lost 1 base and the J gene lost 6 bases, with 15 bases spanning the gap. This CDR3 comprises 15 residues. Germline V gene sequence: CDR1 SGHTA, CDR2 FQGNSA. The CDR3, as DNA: TGTGCCAGCAGCTTAGAGTGGGCTTCGGAACCTGAAGCTTTCTTT. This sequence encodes CASSLEWASEPEAFF.

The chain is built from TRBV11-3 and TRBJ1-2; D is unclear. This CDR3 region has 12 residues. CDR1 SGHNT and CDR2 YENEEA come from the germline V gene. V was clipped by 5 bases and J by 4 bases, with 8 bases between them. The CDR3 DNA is TGTGCCAGCAGCCAGACAAGCTATGGCTACACCTTC. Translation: CASSQTSYGYTF.

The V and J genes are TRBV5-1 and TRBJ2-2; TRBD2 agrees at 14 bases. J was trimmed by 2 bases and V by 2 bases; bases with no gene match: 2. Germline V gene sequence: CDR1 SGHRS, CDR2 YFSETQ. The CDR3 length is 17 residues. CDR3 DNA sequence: TGCGCCAGCAGCTTCGGGACTAGCGGGAGAAACACCGGGGAGCTGTTTTTT. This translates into CASSFGTSGRNTGELFF.

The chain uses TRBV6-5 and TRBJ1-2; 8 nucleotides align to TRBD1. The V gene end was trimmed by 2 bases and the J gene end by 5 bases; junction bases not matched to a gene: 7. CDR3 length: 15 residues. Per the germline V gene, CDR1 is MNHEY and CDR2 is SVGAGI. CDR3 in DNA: TGTGCCAGCAGTTACGGAGGGACAGGAGGGTATGGCTACACCTTC. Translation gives CASSYGGTGGYGYTF.

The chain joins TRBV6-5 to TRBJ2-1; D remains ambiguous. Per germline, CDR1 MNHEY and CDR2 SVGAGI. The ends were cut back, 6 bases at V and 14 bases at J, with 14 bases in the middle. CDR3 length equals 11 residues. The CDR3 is CASRLTEEEFF. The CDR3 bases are TGTGCCAGCAGGCTGACCGAGGAAGAGTTCTTC.